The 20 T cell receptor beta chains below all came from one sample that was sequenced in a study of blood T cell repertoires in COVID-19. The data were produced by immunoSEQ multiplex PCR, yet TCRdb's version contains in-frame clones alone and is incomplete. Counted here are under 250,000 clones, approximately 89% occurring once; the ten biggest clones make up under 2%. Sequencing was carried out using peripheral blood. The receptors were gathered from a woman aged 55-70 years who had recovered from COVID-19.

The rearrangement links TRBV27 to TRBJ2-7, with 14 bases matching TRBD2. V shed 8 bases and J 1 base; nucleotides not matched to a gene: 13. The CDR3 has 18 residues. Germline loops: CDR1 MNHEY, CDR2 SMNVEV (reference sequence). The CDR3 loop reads CASLLPGTSGGRSYEQYF. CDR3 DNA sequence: TGTGCCAGCTTACTTCCCGGGACTAGCGGGGGACGTTCCTACGAGCAGTACTTC.

The DNA for the CDR3 is TGTGCCAGCAGTTACTCAGGACAATACGAGCAGTACTTC. It yields the protein CASSYSGQYEQYF. V gene TRBV6-2 or TRBV6-3 combines with J gene TRBJ2-7; a possible D gene is TRBD1 (5 bases). CDR1 and CDR2 (germline): MNHEY, SVGEGT. Deletions cut 0 bases from V and 4 bases from J, with 7 bases between. CDR3 size: 13 residues.

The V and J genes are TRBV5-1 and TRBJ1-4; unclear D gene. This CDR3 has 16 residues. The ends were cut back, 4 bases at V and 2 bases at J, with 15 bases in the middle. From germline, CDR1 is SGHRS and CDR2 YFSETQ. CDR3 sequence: CASSLQSGGTNEKLFF. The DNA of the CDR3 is TGCGCCAGCAGCCTCCAGTCGGGAGGGACTAATGAAAAACTGTTTTTT. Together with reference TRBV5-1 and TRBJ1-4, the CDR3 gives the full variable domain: KAGVTQTPRYLIKTRGQQVTLSCSPISGHRSVSWYQQTPGQGLQFLFEYFSETQRNKGNFPGRFSGRQFSNSRSEMNVSTLELGDSALYLCASSLQSGGTNEKLFFGSGTQLSVL.

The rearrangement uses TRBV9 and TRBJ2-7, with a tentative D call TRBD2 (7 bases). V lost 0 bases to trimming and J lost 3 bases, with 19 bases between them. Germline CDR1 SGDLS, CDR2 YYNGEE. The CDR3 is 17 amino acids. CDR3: CASSVGGASGALYEQYF. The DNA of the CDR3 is TGTGCCAGCAGCGTAGGGGGGGCTAGCGGAGCTCTCTACGAGCAGTACTTC.

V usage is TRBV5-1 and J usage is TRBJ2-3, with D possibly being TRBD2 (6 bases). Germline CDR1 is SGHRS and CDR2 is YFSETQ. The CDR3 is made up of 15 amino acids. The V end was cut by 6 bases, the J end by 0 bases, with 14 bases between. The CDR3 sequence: CASTLGGTSTDTQYF. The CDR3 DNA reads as TGCGCCAGCACCCTCGGAGGGACCAGCACAGATACGCAGTATTTT.

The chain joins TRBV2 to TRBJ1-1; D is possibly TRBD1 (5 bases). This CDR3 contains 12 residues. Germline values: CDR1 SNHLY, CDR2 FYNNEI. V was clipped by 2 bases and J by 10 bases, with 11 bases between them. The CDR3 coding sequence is TGTGCCAGCAGTGAACAAGGGGCTGGAGCTTTCTTT. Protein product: CASSEQGAGAFF.

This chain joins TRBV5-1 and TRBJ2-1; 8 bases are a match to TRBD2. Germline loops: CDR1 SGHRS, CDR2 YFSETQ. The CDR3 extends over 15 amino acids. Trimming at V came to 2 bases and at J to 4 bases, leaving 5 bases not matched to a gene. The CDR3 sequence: CASSLAGEKYNEQFF. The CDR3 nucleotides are TGCGCCAGCAGCTTAGCGGGGGAGAAATACAATGAGCAGTTCTTC.

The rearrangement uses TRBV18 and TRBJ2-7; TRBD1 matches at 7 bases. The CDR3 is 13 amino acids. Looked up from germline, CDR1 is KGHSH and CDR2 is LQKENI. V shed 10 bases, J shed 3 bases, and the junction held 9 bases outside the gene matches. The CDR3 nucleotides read TGTGCCACCTCCCGGGACAGTTACTACGAGCAGTACTTC. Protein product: CATSRDSYYEQYF. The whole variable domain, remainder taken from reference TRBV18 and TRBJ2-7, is NAGVMQNPRHLVRRRGQEARLRCSPMKGHSHVYWYRQLPEEGLKFMVYLQKENIIDESGMPKERFSAEFPKEGPSILRIQQVVRGDSAAYFCATSRDSYYEQYFGPGTRLTVT.

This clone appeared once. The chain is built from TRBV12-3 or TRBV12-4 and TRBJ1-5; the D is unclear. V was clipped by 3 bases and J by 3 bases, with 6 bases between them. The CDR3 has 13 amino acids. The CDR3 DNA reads TGTGCCAGCAGTTTTTCAGACAATCAGCCCCAGCATTTT. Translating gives CASSFSDNQPQHF.

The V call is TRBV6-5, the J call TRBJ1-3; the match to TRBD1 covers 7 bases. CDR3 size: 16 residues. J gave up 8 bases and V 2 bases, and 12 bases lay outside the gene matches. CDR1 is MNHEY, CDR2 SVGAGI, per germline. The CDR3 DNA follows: TGTGCCAGCAGTTACAGGGCCAGGGGGAAAGAAGACACCATATATTTT. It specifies CASSYRARGKEDTIYF.

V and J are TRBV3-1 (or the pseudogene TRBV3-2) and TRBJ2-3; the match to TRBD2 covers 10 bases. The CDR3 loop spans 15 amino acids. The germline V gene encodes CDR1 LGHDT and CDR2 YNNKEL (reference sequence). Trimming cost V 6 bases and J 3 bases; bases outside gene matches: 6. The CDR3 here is CASSPWTSGTDTQYF. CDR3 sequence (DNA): TGTGCCAGCAGTCCCTGGACTAGCGGAACAGATACGCAGTATTTT.

The CDR3 is CASSSFEETQYF. The CDR3 DNA follows: TGTGCCAGCAGTAGCTTTGAGGAGACCCAGTACTTC. The gene calls are TRBV28 and TRBJ2-5; no reliable D call. Germline V lookup: CDR1 MDHEN, CDR2 SYDVKM. CDR3 length: 12 amino acids. V was shortened by 5 bases and J by 5 bases, with 9 bases between the two germline ends. Full variable domain (missing parts from reference TRBV28 and TRBJ2-5): DVKVTQSSRYLVKRTGEKVFLECVQDMDHENMFWYRQDPGLGLRLIYFSYDVKMKEKGDIPEGYSVSREKKERFSLILESASTNQTSMYLCASSSFEETQYFGPGTRLLVL.

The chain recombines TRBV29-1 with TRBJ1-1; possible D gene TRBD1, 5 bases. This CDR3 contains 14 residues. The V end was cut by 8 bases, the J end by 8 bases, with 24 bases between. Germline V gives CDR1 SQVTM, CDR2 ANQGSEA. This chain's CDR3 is CSSGSGTASGEAFF. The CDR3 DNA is TGCAGCAGCGGGTCGGGGACTGCCTCGGGCGAAGCTTTCTTT.

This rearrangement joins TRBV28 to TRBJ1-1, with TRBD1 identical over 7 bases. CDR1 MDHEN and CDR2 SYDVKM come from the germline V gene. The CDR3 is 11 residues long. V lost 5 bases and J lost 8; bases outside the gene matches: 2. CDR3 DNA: TGTGCCAGCAGTCTACAGGGGGAAGCTTTCTTT. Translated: CASSLQGEAFF.

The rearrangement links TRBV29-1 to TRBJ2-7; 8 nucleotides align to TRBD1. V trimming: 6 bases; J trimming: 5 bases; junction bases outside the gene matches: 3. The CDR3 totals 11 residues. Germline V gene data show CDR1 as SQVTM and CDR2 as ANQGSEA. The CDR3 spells CSVVTGDEQYF. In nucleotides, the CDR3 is TGCAGCGTCGTGACAGGGGACGAGCAGTACTTC.

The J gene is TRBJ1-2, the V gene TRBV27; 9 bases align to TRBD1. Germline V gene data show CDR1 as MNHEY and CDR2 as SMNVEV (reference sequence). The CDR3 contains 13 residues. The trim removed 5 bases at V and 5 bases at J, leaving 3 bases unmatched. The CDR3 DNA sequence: TGTGCCAGCAGTACAGGGGGCGGATATGGCTACACCTTC. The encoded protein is CASSTGGGYGYTF.

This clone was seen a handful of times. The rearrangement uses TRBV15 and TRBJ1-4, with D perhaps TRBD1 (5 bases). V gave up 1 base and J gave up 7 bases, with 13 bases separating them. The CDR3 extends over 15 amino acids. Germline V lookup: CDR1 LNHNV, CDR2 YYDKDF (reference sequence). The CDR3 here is CATSRGAREGEKLFF. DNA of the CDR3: TGTGCCACCAGCAGAGGGGCCAGGGAGGGTGAAAAACTGTTTTTT.

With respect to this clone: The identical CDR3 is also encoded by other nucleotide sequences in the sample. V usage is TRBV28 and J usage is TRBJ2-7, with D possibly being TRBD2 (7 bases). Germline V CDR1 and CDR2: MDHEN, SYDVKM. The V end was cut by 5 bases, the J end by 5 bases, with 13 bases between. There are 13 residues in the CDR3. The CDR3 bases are TGTGCCAGCAGTCTGCGGGGGCTGGACGAGCAGTACTTC. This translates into CASSLRGLDEQYF.

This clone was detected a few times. DNA for the CDR3: TGTGCCAGCAGCTGGGCGACAATGTTAGGTGGCTACACCTTC. Protein sequence: CASSWATMLGGYTF. The genes are TRBV7-2 and TRBJ1-2, with D unclear. This CDR3 has 14 residues. The germline V gene encodes CDR1 SGHTA and CDR2 FQGNSA. Trimming stripped 4 bases from V and 7 bases from J, with 16 bases between. Together with reference TRBV7-2 and TRBJ1-2, the CDR3 gives the full variable domain: GAGVSQSPSNKVTEKGKDVELRCDPISGHTALYWYRQSLGQGLEFLIYFQGNSAPDKSGLPSDRFSAERTGGSVSTLTIQRTQQEDSAVYLCASSWATMLGGYTFGSGTRLTVV.

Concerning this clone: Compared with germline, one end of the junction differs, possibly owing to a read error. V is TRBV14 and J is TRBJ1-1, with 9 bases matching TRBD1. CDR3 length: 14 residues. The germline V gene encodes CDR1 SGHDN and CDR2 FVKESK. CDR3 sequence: CASSQEQGAGEAFF. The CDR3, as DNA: TGTGCCAGCAGCCAAGAACAGGGGGCTGGAGAAGCCTTCTTT.